This TCR beta chain was sequenced in a study of T cell responses to AZD1222 COVID-19 vaccine. Study as a whole: Pooled together were second doses at about 4 or about 12 weeks. Study findings and constraints: Of spike-specific TCRs, nearly half reportedly target regions left unmutated in variants. Repertoires were obtained solely post-peak T cell response. Distributed over spike, vaccine-associated CD4 TCRs predominated at 160-218 and 743-854.

V shed 5 bases and J shed 7 bases, with 12 bases lying between them. CDR3 length equals 14 residues. The germline V gene encodes CDR1 MNHEY and CDR2 SMNVEV (reference sequence). Clones were sequenced by immunoSEQ multiplex PCR, and TCRdb holds only the in-frame ones, with some missing. The profile shows about 150,000 clones, 85% to 95% of them singletons. A remark on this clone: Its antigen is still unknown.

This material consisted of peripheral blood, taken on day 0 of AZD1222 vaccination. This TCR was sampled from an adult in good health. The chain employs TRBV27 and TRBJ1-6; D is uncertain. This CDR3 reads CASSPLSWNSPLHF. The CDR3 DNA reads as TGTGCCAGCAGTCCCCTATCGTGGAATTCACCCCTCCACTTT.